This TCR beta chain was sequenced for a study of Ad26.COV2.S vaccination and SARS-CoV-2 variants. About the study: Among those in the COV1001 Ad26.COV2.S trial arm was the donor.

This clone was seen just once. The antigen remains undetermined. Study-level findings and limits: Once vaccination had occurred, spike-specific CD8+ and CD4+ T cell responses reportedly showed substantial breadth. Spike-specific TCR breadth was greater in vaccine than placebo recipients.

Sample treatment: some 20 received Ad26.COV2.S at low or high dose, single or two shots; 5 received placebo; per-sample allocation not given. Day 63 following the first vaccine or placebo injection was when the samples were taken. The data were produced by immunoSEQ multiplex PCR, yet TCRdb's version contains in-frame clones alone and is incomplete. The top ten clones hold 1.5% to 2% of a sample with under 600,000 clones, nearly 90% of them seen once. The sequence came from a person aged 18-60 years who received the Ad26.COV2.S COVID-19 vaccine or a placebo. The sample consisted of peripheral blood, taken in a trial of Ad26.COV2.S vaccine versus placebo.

CDR3 nucleotide sequence: TGTGCCAGCAGACCTGACGGAGGCCAGAGAAAACTGTTTTTT. This codes for CASRPDGGQRKLFF. J is TRBJ1-4 and V is TRBV6-5; D call uncertain. CDR3 size: 14 residues. Germline V lookup: CDR1 MNHEY, CDR2 SVGAGI. The V and J ends lost 6 bases and 10 bases respectively, with 18 bases between them.